A selection of T cell receptor beta chains follows, all from one sample in a study of cytomegalovirus exposure and HLA in healthy donors. Sequenced by immunoSEQ multiplex PCR; TCRdb stores in-frame clones only, minus some. The data contain roughly 100,000 clones, about 71% of them seen just once; the ten biggest clones take up roughly 3.3%. What was sequenced was PBMCs. Receptors originate from a woman between 45 and 65 years old in good health and CMV-seronegative. The CDR3 runs from the conserved cysteine through the conserved F or W. The order of the fields is V gene, D gene, clone size, J gene, CDR3 protein, CDR3 DNA. The D gene is left open where the match is weak. Size tells how often a clone was seen (once, few, many) or the class of an expanded clone, and some rows leave it out.

>TRBV11-2|.|.|TRBJ1-2
CASSPTGSKYYGYTF
TGTGCCAGCAGCCCAACAGGGAGTAAATACTATGGCTACACCTTC
>TRBV19|TRBD1|.|TRBJ2-1
CASSIPYRDSSYNEQFF
TGTGCCAGTAGTATACCCTACAGGGACAGTTCCTACAATGAGCAGTTCTTC
>TRBV7-9|TRBD2|.|TRBJ2-1
CASSPGLAVTVAFF
TGTGCCAGCAGCCCGGGACTAGCGGTAACCGTAGCGTTCTTC
>TRBV5-1|TRBD2|.|TRBJ2-1
CASSSGLAGANEQFF
TGCGCCAGCAGCTCGGGACTAGCGGGAGCAAATGAGCAGTTCTTC
>TRBV7-9|.|.|TRBJ2-5
CASSSGHTGGGETQYF
TGTGCCAGCAGCAGCGGGCACACGGGCGGTGGGGAGACCCAGTACTTC
>TRBV9|TRBD2|few|TRBJ2-1
CASSVELAATYNEQFF
TGTGCCAGCAGCGTAGAACTAGCGGCTACCTACAATGAGCAGTTCTTC
>TRBV7-3|TRBD2|.|TRBJ2-5
CASSLGGRETQYF
TGTGCCAGCAGCTTGGGAGGGCGGGAGACCCAGTACTTC
>TRBV19|TRBD2|.|TRBJ2-6
CASTLSGGSSGANVLTF
TGTGCCAGTACTCTTAGCGGGGGTAGCTCTGGGGCCAACGTCCTGACTTTC
>TRBV5-4|TRBD2|.|TRBJ2-1
CASSPTSFWGYNEQFF
TGTGCCAGCAGCCCGACTAGCTTTTGGGGTTACAATGAGCAGTTCTTC
>TRBV7-8|.|.|TRBJ1-2
CASSTKSGRGDGYTF
TGTGCCAGCAGCACCAAGTCGGGCAGGGGAGATGGCTACACCTTC
>TRBV11-2|TRBD2|.|TRBJ2-1
CASSLDLGSGSSYNEQFF
TGTGCCAGCAGCTTAGATTTGGGAAGCGGGAGCTCCTACAATGAGCAGTTCTTC
>TRBV10-1|.|.|TRBJ1-1
CASSEQGGLYTEAFF
TGCGCCAGCAGTGAACAGGGTGGCCTTTACACTGAAGCTTTCTTT
>TRBV28|TRBD2|.|TRBJ2-5
CASSLSSGIVETQYF
TGTGCCAGCAGTTTATCTAGCGGGATCGTAGAGACCCAGTACTTC
>TRBV5-1|.|.|TRBJ2-2
CASSLGGAVTGELFF
TGCGCCAGCAGCTTGGGGGGCGCGGTTACCGGGGAGCTGTTTTTT
>TRBV7-9|TRBD2|.|TRBJ2-1
CASSLVRQIGLGYNEQFF
TGTGCCAGCAGCTTAGTGCGGCAAATAGGACTAGGGTACAATGAGCAGTTCTTC
>TRBV27|.|.|TRBJ1-5
CASSFSGPELNQPQHF
TGTGCCAGCAGTTTCTCAGGGCCCGAGCTAAATCAGCCCCAGCATTTT
>TRBV5-1|TRBD2|.|TRBJ2-7
CASSLLAGNYEQYF
TGCGCCAGCAGCTTGCTAGCGGGAAACTACGAGCAGTACTTC
>TRBV5-1|TRBD2|.|TRBJ2-5
CASSLGTSGGETQYF
TGCGCCAGCAGCTTGGGTACTAGCGGGGGTGAGACCCAGTACTTC
>TRBV4-2|TRBD2|.|TRBJ2-7
CASSLMTSQAYEQYF
TGTGCCAGCAGCCTCATGACTAGCCAAGCCTACGAGCAGTACTTC
>TRBV6-5|TRBD1|.|TRBJ2-1
CASSLTGGSFYNEQFF
TGTGCCAGCAGTTTAACAGGGGGCTCCTTCTACAATGAGCAGTTCTTC
>TRBV5-1|TRBD2|.|TRBJ2-1
CASSFPQLRLAGFDNEQFF
TGCGCCAGCAGCTTCCCTCAACTCAGACTAGCGGGATTTGACAATGAGCAGTTCTTC
>TRBV6-1|TRBD1|.|TRBJ1-5
CASSEGGQFNQPQHF
TGTGCCAGCAGTGAGGGGGGACAGTTCAATCAGCCCCAGCATTTT
>TRBV19|TRBD2|.|TRBJ2-7
CASSIISSGKDEQYF
TGTGCCAGTAGTATTATTTCCAGCGGGAAGGACGAGCAGTACTTC
>TRBV7-3|TRBD1|.|TRBJ2-5
CASSSRGRSGETQYF
TGTGCCAGCAGCTCCAGGGGGCGGTCCGGAGAGACCCAGTACTTC
>TRBV5-4|TRBD1|.|TRBJ1-1
CASSPTGGGVAFF
TGTGCCAGCAGCCCGACAGGGGGTGGAGTTGCTTTCTTT
>TRBV7-2|TRBD2|few|TRBJ2-5
CASSLASSGTVGTQYF
TGTGCCAGCAGCTTAGCGTCTAGCGGGACGGTTGGGACCCAGTACTTC
>TRBV10-1|.|.|TRBJ2-1
CARMPLQNMNNEQFF
TGCGCCAGGATGCCACTCCAAAATATGAACAATGAGCAGTTCTTC
>TRBV10-1|.|.|TRBJ2-5
CASSERARRTPSPQETQYF
TGCGCCAGCAGTGAGAGAGCTAGAAGGACTCCCAGCCCCCAAGAGACCCAGTACTTC
>TRBV5-4|.|.|TRBJ2-5
CASSHRQGTTVLQETQYF
TGTGCCAGCAGCCACAGACAGGGGACTACAGTCCTACAAGAGACCCAGTACTTC
>TRBV28|TRBD1|few|TRBJ2-2
CASMAGGGTGELFF
TGTGCCAGCATGGCAGGGGGCGGCACCGGGGAGCTGTTTTTT
>TRBV27|TRBD1|few|TRBJ2-2
CASSSPGQGRSGELFF
TGTGCCAGCTCTTCTCCGGGACAGGGTCGCTCCGGGGAGCTGTTTTTT
>TRBV6-1|.|few|TRBJ2-5
CASSERGPMETQYF
TGTGCCAGCAGTGAAAGGGGTCCCATGGAGACCCAGTACTTC
>TRBV5-1|.|few|TRBJ2-1
CASKGQGGSNEQFF
TGCGCCAGCAAGGGGCAGGGGGGAAGCAATGAGCAGTTCTTC
>TRBV28|.|.|TRBJ1-4
CASSLGGGTFEKLFF
TGTGCCAGCAGTTTAGGGGGGGGGACGTTCGAAAAACTGTTTTTT
>TRBV9|.|.|TRBJ2-7
CASSVSPGSGPYEQYF
TGTGCCAGCAGCGTTTCACCGGGAAGCGGCCCCTACGAGCAGTACTTC
>TRBV27|.|few|TRBJ1-1
CASCLNSGGEAFF
TGTGCCAGCTGCTTAAATTCCGGGGGTGAAGCTTTCTTT
>TRBV13|TRBD2|.|TRBJ2-3
CASSIKLATRRDTQYF
TGTGCCAGCAGCATAAAACTAGCGACCCGTAGAGATACGCAGTATTTT
>TRBV14|.|.|TRBJ2-5
CASSQDSGELETQYF
TGTGCCAGCAGCCAAGATTCAGGGGAGTTGGAGACCCAGTACTTC
>TRBV2|TRBD1|.|TRBJ1-1
CASRTGTGVDDTEAFF
TGTGCCAGCAGAACCGGGACAGGGGTTGATGACACTGAAGCTTTCTTT
>TRBV7-9|TRBD2|once|TRBJ2-5
CASSLSRTSGEQETQYF
TGTGCCAGCAGCTTATCTCGGACTAGCGGGGAACAAGAGACCCAGTACTTC
>TRBV19|.|once|TRBJ1-5
CASSIGTALNQPQHF
TGTGCCAGTAGTATAGGGACAGCACTCAATCAGCCCCAGCATTTT
>TRBV7-2|TRBD1|.|TRBJ2-7
CASSLVGGDRVVSYEQYF
TGTGCCAGCAGCTTAGTAGGAGGGGACAGGGTGGTATCCTACGAGCAGTACTTC
>TRBV6-5|TRBD1|few|TRBJ2-7
CASSLTGNEQYF
TGTGCCAGCAGCTTGACAGGGAACGAGCAGTACTTC
>TRBV10-2|TRBD2|.|TRBJ2-2
CASSRLAGGRTGELFF
TGCGCCAGCAGTAGACTAGCGGGGGGGCGTACCGGGGAGCTGTTTTTT
>TRBV28|TRBD1|.|TRBJ1-2
CASSPQGAGYGYTF
TGTGCCAGCAGTCCACAGGGGGCAGGGTATGGCTACACCTTC
>TRBV4-1|TRBD2|.|TRBJ2-7
CASSHHPGGNYEQYF
TGCGCCAGCAGCCACCACCCGGGGGGGAACTACGAGCAGTACTTC
>TRBV11-3|TRBD2|.|TRBJ2-1
CASSPRSGGANEQFF
TGTGCCAGCAGCCCCCGTAGCGGGGGGGCGAATGAGCAGTTCTTC
>TRBV5-6|.|.|TRBJ1-5
CASSLATGLSDQPQHF
TGTGCCAGCAGCTTGGCCACAGGACTATCTGATCAGCCCCAGCATTTT
>TRBV29-1|.|.|TRBJ2-7
CSARDSSHEQYF
TGCAGCGCCCGCGACAGCTCCCACGAGCAGTACTTC
>TRBV5-4|TRBD2|few|TRBJ2-3
CATGTSGGVGTDTQYF
TGTGCCACGGGGACTAGCGGGGGGGTGGGAACAGATACGCAGTATTTT